The subject of this entry is one TCR beta chain. Its target antigen remains unknown. Per-base quality was not reported, and no clone a single base away is much larger than it. The donors were healthy, HIV-negative adults with no recently reported acute infections or vaccinations. Every donor was a Caucasian adult residing in Nashville, Tennessee, USA. CD4+ T cells were enriched by magnetic negative selection; naive cells were then positively selected on CD45RA, and the negative fraction formed the memory subset. Blood was obtained by leukapheresis, after which PBMCs were separated by Ficoll-Histopaque density gradient centrifugation and cryopreserved in liquid nitrogen vapor phase. Analytical flow cytometry was used to check the purity and quantity of every magnetically sorted T cell population. Genomic DNA was isolated from every sorted fraction and measured by UV absorbance on a Nanodrop 2000c.

TCR CDR3 regions were amplified from genomic DNA by multiplex PCR using the deep immunoSEQ assay. Extracted genomic DNA from each cell subset was spread evenly across all wells of several immunoSEQ 96-well plates, with each plate serving as a replicate. For sorted subsets, approximately 0.2 ug of genomic DNA, equivalent to some 30,000 T cell genomes, went into each replicate PCR. The purified libraries were quantified using a Qubit 3.0 fluorometer, sized with a Bioanalyzer 2100, and then quantified again using the KAPA Library Quantification kit. Every immunoSEQ 96-well plate was sequenced on a separate single-read 150-cycle Illumina NextSeq 550 flow cell. The original methods were these. Because the immunoSEQ output included only junctional sequences and no quality scores, the filtering could not be the same as the filtering used for full-length reads. To assign V/J genes and CDR3, sequences were annotated against IMGT germline references using PyIR, a Python wrapper for IgBLAST v1.9. Reads were removed for weak V/J assignments (E-value above 1e-6), missing CDR3, stop codons, out-of-frame junctions, or ambiguous translated residues. V3J clonotypes were defined as sequences sharing the same inferred V gene, J gene, and CDR3 amino acid sequence. Percentage overlap between repertoires was calculated by dividing the number of shared unique clonotypes by the size of the smaller repertoire. RTK rarefaction, the Chao1 estimator, and Recon v2.1 estimates of unobserved clonotypes were used to assess repertoire richness. OLGA was used to compute generation probabilities for all TCRbeta clonotypes that the gDNA method yielded from a handful of donors. In its TCRdb copy, this immuneACCESS table keeps in-frame sequences only and misses some clones. Where compared with another copy, unresolved V genes explain less than half of these, and the others have no known cause. The V and J calls and the clone size are those of that table, but D and trimming were determined from the DNA. The sample table lists some 580,000 clones, 97% of them with a count of one. Of the sample, 0.045% to 0.06% falls within the top ten clones.

This record comes from a study of shared clonotypes between healthy human individuals (dated by TCRdb to about 2020). Regarding the research as a whole: The cohort included three men and two women between 18 and 49 years of age. For each donor, CD4 naive and CD4 memory were each given three plates, CD8 naive was given two plates, and CD8 memory was given one plate. To estimate repertoire size and how much clonotypes are shared between individuals, the study performed deep sequencing of blood TCR repertoires from a few healthy adults. Libraries were prepared and TCR repertoires were sequenced by different laboratories using diverse techniques, in order to increase sequencing depth and limit assay-specific biases. Per donor, leukapheresis produced somewhere between about 0.9 and 9.5 billion PBMCs.

What the study reported, not specific to this receptor: Pairwise subsampling led to the expectation that sequencing depth would affect the degree of clonotype sharing among donors. Sampling was limited to blood, and TCR repertoires in tissue likely differ from TCR repertoires in blood. Sharing across several donors was observed for about 4.8% of naive CD4, 3.5% of naive CD8, around 2.5% of memory CD4, and around 0.4% of memory CD8 clonotypes. Clonotypes shared by all four sorted-subset donors showed higher generation probabilities than non-shared clonotypes. Incomplete sequencing was indicated by rarefaction of sorted-subset datasets, despite the large sequencing depth. The small number of donors limited the genetic and exposure-history diversity represented. Estimated clonotype richness was generally larger for naive than for memory subsets.

The TCR was taken from a woman in her twenties or thirties in good health. Sequences were obtained from naive CD4+ T cells sorted from blood. The sample's cell subset or site, from its label and the paper: CD45RA+ positively selected.

The CDR3 here reads CASSRRASGRQNEQFF. The DNA reads as follows: TGTGCCAGCAGCCGACGAGCTAGCGGGAGACAGAATGAGCAGTTCTTC. The sequence links TRBV6-4 to TRBJ2-1; a stretch of 10 junction bases matches TRBD2. The CDR3 goes from the cysteine to the phenylalanine over 16 residues. Kept here is only the CDR3 DNA, which spans 48 bases and is read in frame from base 1. Trimming removed 6 bases from V and 7 bases from J; the gene matches leave 12 bases unexplained. Based on the germline V gene, the CDR1 and CDR2 sequences are MRHNA and SNTAGT.